The following is a T cell receptor (beta chain) sequence with its context. This record comes from a study of blood T cell repertoires in COVID-19. The table came from immunoSEQ multiplex PCR; TCRdb's copy has only in-frame clones and leaves some out. Among approximately 300,000 clones listed, about nine tenths were seen once. The ends were cut back, 4 bases at V and 8 bases at J, with 16 bases in the middle. Germline CDR1 and CDR2: SGHRS and YFSETQ. The CDR3 runs to 15 residues. What was sequenced was PBMCs or T cells enriched from blood (not recorded which). The chain links TRBV5-1 to TRBJ1-6; possible D gene TRBD1, 5 bases. The sequence was obtained from a man in his 60s who had recovered from COVID-19. The CDR3 region has the DNA TGCGCCAGCAGCGGAGGGACTCCTAGGGATTCACCCCTCCACTTT. As protein: CASSGGTPRDSPLHF.